These T cell receptor beta chains were read from a single sample in a study of blood T cell repertoires in COVID-19. The data were produced by immunoSEQ multiplex PCR, yet TCRdb's version contains in-frame clones alone and is incomplete. The sample carries around 220,000 clones, roughly nine tenths recorded once. The specimen was peripheral blood. These receptors all stem from a woman in her 50s with COVID-19, enrolled during active disease. CDR3s include the opening cysteine and the closing phenylalanine or tryptophan. The D gene is left open where the match is weak. Rows give clone size only sometimes, using once, few, many, or a class for an expanded clone.

clone size	D gene	V gene	J gene	CDR3 DNA	CDR3 protein
few	TRBD1	TRBV28	TRBJ1-4	TGTGCCAGCAGTCCGGGACAGGGGGCGCGGAAACTGTTTTTT	CASSPGQGARKLFF
-	-	TRBV6-2/TRBV6-3	TRBJ1-2	TGTGCCAGCAGCTTGGACAGTGCCCCTTGGGGCTACACCTTC	CASSLDSAPWGYTF
-	TRBD1	TRBV11-3	TRBJ1-4	TGTGCCAGCAGCCGAAACCCCGGGACAGCTAATGAAAAACTGTTTTTT	CASSRNPGTANEKLFF
-	TRBD2	TRBV27	TRBJ2-4	TGTGCCAGCAGCCGGGGGGGGGAAAACATTCAGTACTTC	CASSRGGENIQYF
-	TRBD1	TRBV7-2	TRBJ1-2	TGTGCCAGCAGCCTCCCGACAGGGGGACACTATGGCTACACCTTC	CASSLPTGGHYGYTF
once	-	TRBV6-2/TRBV6-3	TRBJ1-1	TGTGCCAGCAGTTACTCCGGGACTGCGAACACTGAAGCTTTCTTT	CASSYSGTANTEAFF
-	-	TRBV19	TRBJ2-3	TGTGCCAGTAGTATACAGGGGCTCGGCACAGATACGCAGTATTTT	CASSIQGLGTDTQYF
-	TRBD1	TRBV6-2/TRBV6-3	TRBJ2-6	TGTGCCAGCAGTCCGGGACAGGGGCAAGGACCTGGGGCCAACGTCCTGACTTTC	CASSPGQGQGPGANVLTF
-	-	TRBV4-1	TRBJ2-5	TGCGCCAGCAGCCCGCTAGACCGGCGGCAGGAGACCCAGTACTTC	CASSPLDRRQETQYF
-	-	TRBV3-1/TRBV3-2	TRBJ1-5	TGTGCCAGCAGCCCCCCCGGTGCTTATCAGCCCCAGCATTTT	CASSPPGAYQPQHF
-	TRBD2	TRBV7-3	TRBJ2-3	TGTGCCAGCAGCCCAGGACTAGTGGCCACCGAGACGCAGTATTTT	CASSPGLVATETQYF
-	TRBD1	TRBV5-6	TRBJ2-7	TGTGCCAGCAGCTTGGAAAGACAGGGAAGATCCTACGAGCAGTACTTC	CASSLERQGRSYEQYF
-	-	TRBV6-4	TRBJ2-2	TGTGCCAGCCAGGGGATCACCGGGGAGCTGTTTTTT	CASQGITGELFF
-	-	TRBV27	TRBJ1-1	TGTGCCAGCAGTTCCCTCCCTGGACTCGCTGAAGCTTTCTTT	CASSSLPGLAEAFF
-	-	TRBV12-2	TRBJ2-5	TGTGCAAGTCGCTCAGGACAGCAAGAGACCCAGTACTTC	CASRSGQQETQYF
-	-	TRBV5-1	TRBJ2-2	TGCGCCAGCAGGCGGGCGAACACCGGGGAGCTGTTTTTT	CASRRANTGELFF
-	-	TRBV5-1	TRBJ1-5	TGCGCCAGCAGCCTGACGGGGAACGAGAATCAGCCCCAGCATTTT	CASSLTGNENQPQHF
-	-	TRBV6-5	TRBJ1-3	TGTGCCAGCACCCTCGGACAGTTTGCTGGAAACACCATATATTTT	CASTLGQFAGNTIYF
few	-	TRBV7-7	TRBJ2-2	TGTGCCAGCAGCTTGGGGCAGCTCGGGGAGCTGTTTTTT	CASSLGQLGELFF
-	TRBD1	TRBV4-1	TRBJ1-2	TGCGCCAGCAGCCAAGAGGGAGAGACAGGGTACTATGGCTACACCTTC	CASSQEGETGYYGYTF
-	-	TRBV19	TRBJ2-1	TGTGCCAGTACCCAGGGGCTTACCTACAATGAGCAGTTCTTC	CASTQGLTYNEQFF
-	TRBD2	TRBV15	TRBJ2-7	TGTGCCACCAGCAGAAAGCTCGGGACTAGTGACGAGCAGTACTTC	CATSRKLGTSDEQYF
many	-	TRBV19	TRBJ1-1	TGTGCCAGTAGCCGGCAGGGCATGGGGCACACTGAAGCTTTCTTT	CASSRQGMGHTEAFF
-	-	TRBV5-1	TRBJ1-1	TGCGCCAGCAGCCCCGGGGGGGACACTGAAGCTTTCTTT	CASSPGGDTEAFF
once	TRBD1	TRBV6-5	TRBJ1-2	TGTGCCAGCAGGGGCGGACAGGGGCGTTCGGGCTACACCTTC	CASRGGQGRSGYTF
-	TRBD1	TRBV7-2	TRBJ1-1	TGTGCCAGCAGCTGGGGACAGCCGAACACTGAAGCTTTCTTT	CASSWGQPNTEAFF
-	-	TRBV5-6	TRBJ1-6	TGTGCCAGCAGCTTGGAGGGGCGGAATTCACCCCTCCACTTT	CASSLEGRNSPLHF
once	-	TRBV5-4	TRBJ2-1	TGTGCCAGCAGCTCAGGAGCGGTCTCCTACAATGAGCAGTTCTTC	CASSSGAVSYNEQFF
-	-	TRBV11-2	TRBJ2-1	TGTGCCAGCAGCCTTACCCGGGCAGGGATCTCCTACAATGAGCAGTTCTTC	CASSLTRAGISYNEQFF
-	-	TRBV5-6	TRBJ1-1	TGTGCCAGCAGCTTAGTTCCAGGGGCTCGGAGCACTGAAGCTTTCTTT	CASSLVPGARSTEAFF
-	TRBD1	TRBV10-3	TRBJ1-2	TGTGCCATCAGACAGGGGGCTGCCGTCTATGGCTACACCTTC	CAIRQGAAVYGYTF
-	-	TRBV19	TRBJ2-7	TGTGCCAGTAGTAGGTCAGACTACGAGCAGTACTTC	CASSRSDYEQYF
-	-	TRBV18	TRBJ1-1	TGTGCCAGCTCACCAGACTTGAACACTGAAGCTTTCTTT	CASSPDLNTEAFF
-	-	TRBV30	TRBJ2-1	TGTGCCTGGAGTGTACTAGAAGGAGAGCAGTTCTTC	CAWSVLEGEQFF
-	TRBD1	TRBV29-1	TRBJ1-1	TGCAGCGTGCGGACAGGGGGAACTGAAGCTTTCTTT	CSVRTGGTEAFF
few	TRBD1	TRBV18	TRBJ1-1	TGTGCCAGCTCACGACAGGGGAACACTGAAGCTTTCTTT	CASSRQGNTEAFF
-	TRBD1	TRBV3-1/TRBV3-2	TRBJ2-5	TGTGCCAGCAGCCATCGACAGGGCCGAGAGACCCAGTACTTC	CASSHRQGRETQYF
-	TRBD1	TRBV3-1/TRBV3-2	TRBJ2-2	TGTGCCAGCAGCCAAGATAGGGGGCGACTGGGGGACACCGGGGAGCTGTTTTTT	CASSQDRGRLGDTGELFF
-	-	TRBV19	TRBJ1-5	TGTGCCAGTAGCCCAGATGGCCGGGGACAGCCCCAGCATTTT	CASSPDGRGQPQHF
few	-	TRBV30	TRBJ2-3	TGTGCCTGGACTCGAGCGGAGCATTTCGATACGCAGTATTTT	CAWTRAEHFDTQYF
-	-	TRBV10-3	TRBJ1-2	TGTGCCATCAGCCTTGGTAGCTTGAGTGGCTACACCTTC	CAISLGSLSGYTF
-	-	TRBV7-2	TRBJ2-3	TGTGCCAGCAGCTCCACCGACAGTTTTTCTAGCACAGATACGCAGTATTTT	CASSSTDSFSSTDTQYF
-	TRBD1	TRBV24-1	TRBJ2-1	TGTGCCACCAGTGGAGCAATTGGGACAGGCCACAATGAGCAGTTCTTC	CATSGAIGTGHNEQFF
-	-	TRBV6-5	TRBJ1-4	TGTGCCAGCAGTCCCTGGACAGTTTCTAATGAAAAACTGTTTTTT	CASSPWTVSNEKLFF
few	-	TRBV7-2	TRBJ2-2	TGTGCCAGCAGCTTAGTGGTTGAGGGGGAGCTGTTTTTT	CASSLVVEGELFF
-	TRBD1	TRBV4-3	TRBJ1-1	TGCGCCAGCAGCCTCGGACAGGGGGGTGAAGCTTTCTTT	CASSLGQGGEAFF
few	-	TRBV11-2	TRBJ1-3	TGTGCCAGCAGCTTACCCGGGAGCGGAAACACCATATATTTT	CASSLPGSGNTIYF
-	TRBD1	TRBV5-1	TRBJ1-2	TGCGCCAGCAGCTCGCCGGGACAGCCTAACTATGGCTACACCTTC	CASSSPGQPNYGYTF
-	-	TRBV7-9	TRBJ2-2	TGTGCCAGCAGCTCTAATTGGGAGGGGGAGCTGTTTTTT	CASSSNWEGELFF
-	TRBD2	TRBV5-1	TRBJ2-3	TGCGCCAGCAGTGACGGGACTAGCGGCCTGGATACGCAGTATTTT	CASSDGTSGLDTQYF
-	-	TRBV10-2	TRBJ1-3	TGCGCCAGCACCTCTCGAATCTCCCGCGGGGACACCATATATTTT	CASTSRISRGDTIYF
-	-	TRBV10-3	TRBJ1-6	TGTGCCTTCTCGGGAGGCGCTGGATCACCCCTCCACTTT	CAFSGGAGSPLHF
-	-	TRBV19	TRBJ1-1	TGTGCCAGTAGTTCTTGGTCACCGGAGGACGCTTTCTTT	CASSSWSPEDAFF
-	-	TRBV30	TRBJ1-1	TGTGCCTGGAGCCCCGGGACTGAAGCTTTCTTT	CAWSPGTEAFF
few	-	TRBV2	TRBJ2-5	TGTGCCAGCAGTCCTATGGGGAGGGGGCAAGAGACCCAGTACTTC	CASSPMGRGQETQYF